Shown below are 27 T cell receptor beta chains from a single sample sequenced in a study of monozygotic twins with inflammatory bowel disease (dated by TCRdb to the late 2010s). Libraries were built with 5' RACE. Sequencing was performed on an Illumina HiSeq 2500. Reprocessed by TCRdb, the reads give a single entry per CDR3 protein sequence, without DNA. The sample's table lists a count of roughly 200,000 distinct CDR3 sequences. The ten biggest clones cover around 1.5% of the sample. Material for sequencing was blood. These receptors were obtained from a human donor with ulcerative colitis or Crohn's disease, or a healthy co-twin of an affected twin (not recorded which).

The J gene is TRBJ2-1, the V gene TRBV7-6; checking the TCRdb D call of TRBD1 is not possible without DNA. The CDR3 covers 16 residues. Germline loops: CDR1 SGHVS, CDR2 FNYEAQ. The CDR3 here is CASSSPVRDKYNEQFF.

The chain recombines TRBV7-6 with TRBJ2-5. Germline CDR1 SGHVS, CDR2 FNYEAQ. The CDR3 has 13 residues. CDR3 amino acids: CASSLREWETQYF. Together with reference TRBV7-6 and TRBJ2-5, the CDR3 gives the full variable domain: GAGVSQSPRYKVTKRGQDVALRCDPISGHVSLYWYRQALGQGPEFLTYFNYEAQQDKSGLPNDRFSAERPEGSISTLTIQRTEQRDSAMYRCASSLREWETQYFGPGTRLLVL.

The chain uses TRBV25-1 and TRBJ2-5; TCRdb reports TRBD1, a call that lacks DNA to check it against. The germline V gene encodes CDR1 MGHDK and CDR2 SYGVNS. This CDR3 contains 14 residues. The CDR3 sequence is CASSETRGSETQYF.

The chain's CDR3 is CASSPRHEQFF. V gene TRBV7-6 combines with J gene TRBJ2-1. CDR1 is SGHVS, CDR2 FNYEAQ, per germline. This CDR3 contains 11 residues.

This chain joins TRBV5-5 and TRBJ1-3. This CDR3 spans 15 amino acids. Germline CDR1 is SGHKS and CDR2 is YYEKEE (reference sequence). CDR3 sequence: CASSGAWSAGNTIYF. The whole variable domain, filled in from reference TRBV5-5 and TRBJ1-3, reads DAGVTQSPTHLIKTRGQQVTLRCSPISGHKSVSWYQQVLGQGPQFIFQYYEKEERGRGNFPDRFSARQFPNYSSELNVNALLLGDSALYLCASSGAWSAGNTIYFGEGSWLTVV.

The rearrangement joins TRBV5-1 to TRBJ2-2; TCRdb's D gene call, TRBD1, goes unchecked for lack of DNA. Germline-derived CDR1 and CDR2 are SGHRS and YFSETQ. The CDR3 covers 15 residues. The CDR3 here is CASSPTAGDTGELFF.

This chain joins TRBV19 and TRBJ2-5; TCRdb calls TRBD2, which cannot be checked without DNA. Looked up from germline, CDR1 is LNHDA and CDR2 is SQIVND (reference sequence). This CDR3 comprises 19 residues. CDR3 residues: CASSPGLAGGIPARETQYF.

This chain joins TRBV2 and TRBJ1-2. The CDR3 length is 11 residues. Germline V CDR1 and CDR2: SNHLY, FYNNEI. The CDR3 protein is CASLTNYGYTF.

The V and J genes are TRBV28 and TRBJ1-1. CDR1 and CDR2 from the germline V gene are MDHEN and SYDVKM. The CDR3 extends over 14 amino acids. The CDR3 loop is CASSSSGRNTEAFF.

Here the CDR3 reads CAISDYRGPGELFF. This sequence joins TRBV10-3 and TRBJ2-2; checking the TCRdb D call of TRBD1 is not possible without DNA. This CDR3 is 14 amino acids long. Germline-derived CDR1 and CDR2 are ENHRY and SYGVKD.

The chain joins TRBV29-1 to TRBJ2-1; TCRdb selects TRBD1, and the lack of DNA leaves this call unchecked. This CDR3 has 12 residues. The germline CDR1 and CDR2 sequences are SQVTM and ANQGSEA. The CDR3: CSVEELGDEQFF.

The chain recombines TRBV7-9 with TRBJ1-1; the D call from TCRdb, TRBD1, cannot be confirmed without DNA. The germline V gene encodes CDR1 SEHNR and CDR2 FQNEAQ (reference sequence). The CDR3 is 15 amino acids. CDR3 region: CASSLYGAMNTEAFF.

The chain's CDR3 is CASSPGQNQETQYF. The chain recombines TRBV5-1 with TRBJ2-5; TCRdb reports TRBD1, a call that lacks DNA to check it against. The V gene's germline CDR1 is SGHRS and CDR2 YFSETQ. The CDR3 is 14 residues long.

The chain combines TRBV7-2 with TRBJ2-5; TCRdb proposes TRBD1, but this gene call is untestable without DNA. The CDR3 runs to 14 residues. Germline V gene lookup returns CDR1 SGHTA and CDR2 FQGNSA. CDR3 residues: CASSLGQGTETQYF.

The chain combines TRBV3-1 with TRBJ1-1. Germline-derived CDR1 and CDR2 are LGHDT and YNNKEL (reference sequence). This CDR3 is built from 15 residues. The CDR3 loop reads CASSQEAAASLEAFF. The full variable domain, completed using reference TRBV3-1 and TRBJ1-1, is DTAVSQTPKYLVTQMGNDKSIKCEQNLGHDTMYWYKQDSKKFLKIMFSYNNKELIINETVPNRFSPKSPDKAHLNLHINSLELGDSAVYFCASSQEAAASLEAFFGQGTRLTVV.

The rearrangement links TRBV20-1 to TRBJ1-2; TCRdb indicates TRBD1, and absent DNA this call remains unverified. Germline loops: CDR1 DFQATT, CDR2 SNEGSKA (reference sequence). The CDR3 runs 15 residues. CDR3 in amino acids: CSAPGGQGRIYGYTF.

The J gene is TRBJ1-2, the V gene TRBV4-1; TCRdb's D call, TRBD1, is unchecked because there is no DNA. In germline, CDR1 is MGHRA, CDR2 YSYEKL. The CDR3 covers 15 residues. CDR3 residues: CASSRLGGSNYGYTF.

This chain uses TRBV6-1 with TRBJ2-2; as DNA is missing, the TRBD1 call by TCRdb cannot be tested. Germline values: CDR1 MNHNS, CDR2 SASEGT. CDR3 size: 13 residues. The CDR3 sequence: CASSPPSPGELFF.

The chain combines TRBV7-9 with TRBJ2-1. Germline CDR1 and CDR2: SEHNR and FQNEAQ (reference sequence). This CDR3 is 15 amino acids long. CDR3 region: CASSPTEEYYNEQFF.

The rearrangement joins TRBV5-1 to TRBJ2-1. The CDR3 totals 14 residues. The germline CDR1 and CDR2 sequences are SGHRS and YFSETQ. The CDR3 loop is CASSLALAGDEQFF.

This sequence joins TRBV5-1 and TRBJ2-3; there is no DNA to check the TCRdb D call of TRBD2. From germline, CDR1 is SGHRS and CDR2 YFSETQ. The CDR3 is made up of 15 amino acids. The CDR3 region is CASSLLAGGQDTQYF.

The chain recombines TRBV5-1 with TRBJ1-6. This CDR3 is built from 15 residues. Germline V lookup: CDR1 SGHRS, CDR2 YFSETQ. The CDR3 loop reads CASSLTPAMNSPLHF.

The rearrangement links TRBV12-3 or TRBV12-4 to TRBJ1-1. This CDR3 contains 13 residues. Here the CDR3 reads CASSLRGKTEAFF.

CDR3 region: CSARRQLSYNEQFF. The rearrangement joins TRBV20-1 to TRBJ2-1; TCRdb names TRBD1, which stays unverified in the absence of DNA. The germline V gene has CDR1 DFQATT and CDR2 SNEGSKA (reference sequence). This CDR3 comprises 14 residues.

The rearrangement uses TRBV7-3 and TRBJ1-5. CDR1 and CDR2 from the germline V gene are SGHTA and FQGTGA. The CDR3 has 16 amino acids. CDR3 sequence: CASSDLGPSFNQPQHF.

The chain carries TRBV5-1 and TRBJ1-2. Germline lookup yields CDR1 SGHRS and CDR2 YFSETQ. CDR3 size: 14 residues. CDR3 protein: CATSLGPTDYGYTF.

The chain is built from TRBV7-9 and TRBJ1-6; checking the TCRdb D call of TRBD1 is not possible without DNA. This CDR3 has 14 amino acids. Germline CDR1 is SEHNR and CDR2 is FQNEAQ (reference sequence). The CDR3 here is CASSGQGMNSPLHF.